Reported below is one TCR beta chain. The CDR3 covers 15 residues. Trimming at V came to 9 bases and at J to 4 bases, leaving 13 bases not matched to a gene. Germline CDR1 reads LNHDA; CDR2 reads SQIVND (reference sequence). These data are taken from a study of blood T cell repertoires in COVID-19. Study background: Sources were T cells, B-cell-depleted T cells, or PBMCs; the material itself was cDNA or gDNA.

In the source study's methods: Quantification of nucleated cells was approximated via reference gene primer amplification. Sequenced by immunoSEQ multiplex PCR; TCRdb stores in-frame clones only, minus some. Clonal size and the V and J genes are those of that table, whereas D and trimming came from the DNA. The sample carries about 69,000 clones, around 84% recorded once. V and J are TRBV19 and TRBJ1-2, with 8 nucleotides matching TRBD1. Input material: peripheral blood. The receptor comes from a woman of 80 years or more with acute or convalescent COVID-19. CDR3 in DNA: TGTGCCAGGAACCGGGACAGGATACCGCTCTATGGCTACACCTTC. Protein: CARNRDRIPLYGYTF.